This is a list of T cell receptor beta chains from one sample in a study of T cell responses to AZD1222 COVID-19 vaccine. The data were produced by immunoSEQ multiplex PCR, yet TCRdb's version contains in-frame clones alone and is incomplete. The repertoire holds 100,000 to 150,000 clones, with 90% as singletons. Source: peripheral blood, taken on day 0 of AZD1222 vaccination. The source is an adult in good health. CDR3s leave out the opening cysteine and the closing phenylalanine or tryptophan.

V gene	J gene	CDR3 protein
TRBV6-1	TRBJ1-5	ASSEGVYSNQPQH
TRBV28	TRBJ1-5	ASSPSQGPLGQPQH
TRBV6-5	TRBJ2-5	ASSSTGLAGGETQY
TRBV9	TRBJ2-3	ASSVRQYTDTQY
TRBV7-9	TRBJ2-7	ASSPVGGSSYEQY
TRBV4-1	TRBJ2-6	ASSQRQAGGPGANVLT
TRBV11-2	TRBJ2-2	ASSLYPSLVGELF
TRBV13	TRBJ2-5	ASSLDFEETQY
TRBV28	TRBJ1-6	ASSLPFGRGPSYNSPLH
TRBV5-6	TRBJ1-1	ASSLANIGTTEAF
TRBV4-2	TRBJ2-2	ASSQSGLANTGELF
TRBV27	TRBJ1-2	ASSLKGAYYGYT
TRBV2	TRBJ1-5	ASTQGAHQPQH
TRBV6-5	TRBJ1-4	ASRLQGVNEKLF
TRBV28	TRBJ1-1	ASIRQANTEAF
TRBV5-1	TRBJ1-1	ASSLLGGTEAF
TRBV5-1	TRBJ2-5	ASSLQGRETQY
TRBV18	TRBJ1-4	ASSPEWGGDEKLF
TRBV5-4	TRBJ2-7	ASSPGVRGTSYEQY
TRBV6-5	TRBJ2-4	ASSQGQLNVQY
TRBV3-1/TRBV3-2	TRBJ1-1	ASSQGGWNTEAF
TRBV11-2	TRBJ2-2	ASSFLGRNTGELF
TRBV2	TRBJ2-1	ASRRGDEQF
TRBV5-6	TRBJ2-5	ASSLSGRGLETQY
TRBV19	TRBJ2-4	ASSMGTRGAKNIQY
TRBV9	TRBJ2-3	ASSVEIWGTGGVTDTQY
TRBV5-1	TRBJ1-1	ASSLASGWGPRNTEAF
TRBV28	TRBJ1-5	ASTGANQPQH
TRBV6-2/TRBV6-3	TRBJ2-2	ASSYTTGGVGELF
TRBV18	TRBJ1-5	ASSPRGGGDNQPQH
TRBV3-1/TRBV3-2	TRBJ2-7	ASSHRSYEQY
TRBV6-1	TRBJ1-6	ASSEGQGVASPLH
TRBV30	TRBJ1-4	AWSNRPAVYGEKLF
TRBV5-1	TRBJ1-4	ASSLSGTNEKLF
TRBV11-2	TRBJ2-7	ASSWGATGFYEQY
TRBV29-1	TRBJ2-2	SVQLQGSTGELF
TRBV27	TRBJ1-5	ASSSGTGNQPQH
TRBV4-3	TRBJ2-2	ASSQDYAGGYGNTGELF
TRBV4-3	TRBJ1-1	ASSPRQGYAEAF
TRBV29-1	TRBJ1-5	SVEGSGGQPQH
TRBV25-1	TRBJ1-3	ASSDFAGNTIY
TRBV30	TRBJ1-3	AWSVSGGPSGNTIY
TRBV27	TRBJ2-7	ASSLRQNYEQY